Described below is a single TCR beta chain sequence and its context. The protocol was immunoSEQ multiplex PCR, while the TCRdb copy is restricted to in-frame clones and leaves out a portion. Of approximately 210,000 clones listed, roughly 80% are singletons. This entry belongs to a study of blood T cell repertoires in COVID-19. Study as a whole: Samples of COVID-19 (acute and convalescent) were obtained from the United States, Italy and Spain.

The length of the CDR3 is 15 residues. The V end lost 0 bases, the J end lost 4 bases, and 11 bases lay between the germline ends. CDR1 and CDR2 from the germline V gene are SGHRS and YFSETQ. Sequencing was performed on peripheral blood. This receptor was identified in a human donor in a cohort sampled during active COVID-19. The V and J genes are TRBV5-1 and TRBJ2-1, with D possibly TRBD1 on 6 matching bases. DNA of the CDR3: TGCGCCAGCAGCTTGGGCTGGGGGCGATACAATGAGCAGTTCTTC. This encodes CASSLGWGRYNEQFF.